Below, 19 T cell receptor beta chains from the same sample are listed, as sequenced in a study of prognosis after radiotherapy for stage I lung cancer (dated by TCRdb to the early 2020s). The reads were generated on an Illumina HiSeq 3000. Two rounds of multiplex PCR on genomic DNA were used to amplify the TCR beta CDR3 region. The first PCR round used primers specific to each TRBV and TRBJ gene, and the primer sequences were filed in Chinese patent CN105087789A. Through fastp at Q25 and MiXCR, TCRdb rebuilt clones from the public reads, retaining in-frame beta chains. Rows are unified per CDR3 protein, each entry keeping the most common DNA and genes. In all, the sample holds over 45,000 distinct CDR3 sequences, and more than 25% of those were seen once. The ten most abundant clones make up around 8.1% of the sample. Sequencing used PBMCs, obtained before or after stereotactic body radiation therapy (not recorded which). The receptors originated from a donor over 45 with non-small cell lung cancer.

The gene calls are TRBV6-1 and TRBJ2-7; tentatively, D is TRBD2 (5 bases). Trimming left V 7 bases short and J 3 bases short, with 16 bases between. The CDR3 is made up of 14 amino acids. Germline V lookup: CDR1 MNHNS, CDR2 SASEGT. The CDR3 sequence: CASIAYGNGYEQYF. Here the CDR3 DNA reads TGTGCCAGCATCGCCTACGGGAACGGCTACGAGCAGTACTTC.

This clonotype was picked up many times. The CDR3 protein is CASSTDRDRASEQYF. DNA of the CDR3: TGTGCCAGCAGTACCGACCGGGACAGGGCCTCCGAGCAGTACTTC. The chain combines TRBV2 with TRBJ2-7; TRBD1 agrees at 9 bases. The CDR3 loop spans 15 amino acids. V lost 5 bases and J lost 6; bases outside the gene matches: 11. Looked up from germline, CDR1 is SNHLY and CDR2 is FYNNEI. The whole variable domain, filled in from reference TRBV2 and TRBJ2-7, reads EPEVTQTPSHQVTQMGQEVILRCVPISNHLYFYWYRQILGQKVEFLVSFYNNEISEKSEIFDDQFSVERPDGSNFTLKIRSTKLEDSAMYFCASSTDRDRASEQYFGPGTRLTVT.

In this sample, this clonotype turned up many times. The genes are TRBV18 and TRBJ2-7; TRBD1 aligns across 9 bases. In germline, CDR1 is KGHSH, CDR2 LQKENI. Trimming removed 3 bases from V and 5 bases from J; junction bases left unmatched: 5. The CDR3 is made up of 14 amino acids. This CDR3 is CASSPGTGSHEQYF. CDR3 in DNA: TGTGCCAGCTCACCCGGGACAGGGTCACACGAGCAGTACTTC.

This clonotype occurred many times. Here the CDR3 reads CASRPTGTREQYF. The CDR3 DNA is TGTGCCAGCAGACCCACCGGGACACGCGAGCAGTACTTC. The chain combines TRBV7-8 with TRBJ2-7; TRBD1 might be the D (6 bases). Germline V CDR1 and CDR2: SGHVS, FQNEAQ. The CDR3 runs 13 residues. Trimming left V 6 bases short and J 6 bases short, with 15 bases between.

The J gene is TRBJ1-2, the V gene TRBV19; 8 nucleotides align to TRBD1. The CDR3 runs to 18 residues. The trim removed 6 bases at V and 3 bases at J, leaving 18 bases unmatched. CDR1 and CDR2 (germline): LNHDA, SQIVND (reference sequence). Here the CDR3 reads CASSRRYGTGTTYYGYTF. CDR3 nucleotides: TGTGCCAGTAGCAGAAGATACGGGACAGGCACCACCTACTATGGCTACACCTTC. Full variable domain (outside the CDR3, taken from reference TRBV19 and TRBJ1-2): DGGITQSPKYLFRKEGQNVTLSCEQNLNHDAMYWYRQDPGQGLRLIYYSQIVNDFQKGDIAEGYSVSREKKESFPLTVTSAQKNPTAFYLCASSRRYGTGTTYYGYTFGSGTRLTVV.

To note about this clonotype: A clone one base away is much larger, so this may be a read error. J is TRBJ1-1 and V is TRBV20-1; D not resolved. CDR3 length equals 11 residues. V was cut by 6 bases and J by 11 bases, with 16 bases left in between. Looked up from germline, CDR1 is DFQATT and CDR2 is SNEGSKA (reference sequence). The CDR3 spells CSAPRTSLAFF. Here the CDR3 DNA reads TGCAGTGCCCCCAGAACGAGTTTGGCTTTCTTT.

There are many counts of this clonotype. The chain recombines TRBV9 with TRBJ2-1; 7 bases are a match to TRBD2. Germline-derived CDR1 and CDR2 are SGDLS and YYNGEE. The V segment lost 3 bases and the J segment 8 bases; nucleotides outside the gene matches: 5. The CDR3 runs to 13 residues. The CDR3 bases are TGTGCCAGCAGCGCCCATGGGAGGGATGAGCAGTTCTTC. Its protein product is CASSAHGRDEQFF.

This clonotype was recorded at least ten times. The chain joins TRBV7-3 to TRBJ2-2, with unresolved D. V shed 5 bases and J shed 1 base, with 8 bases lying between them. The CDR3 length is 14 residues. Germline assignment: CDR1 SGHTA and CDR2 FQGTGA. In DNA form, the CDR3 reads TGTGCCAGCAGCGCCGTCAGGAACACCGGGGAGCTGTTTTTT. Protein: CASSAVRNTGELFF. Complete variable domain (other parts from reference TRBV7-3 and TRBJ2-2): GAGVSQTPSNKVTEKGKYVELRCDPISGHTALYWYRQSLGQGPEFLIYFQGTGAADDSGLPNDRFFAVRPEGSVSTLKIQRTERGDSAVYLCASSAVRNTGELFFGEGSRLTVL.

This clonotype was picked up many times. The chain joins TRBV5-1 to TRBJ1-1; D unresolved. This CDR3 is built from 14 residues. CDR1 and CDR2 from the germline V gene are SGHRS and YFSETQ. V lost 4 bases to trimming and J lost 4 bases, with 14 bases between them. Here the CDR3 DNA reads TGCGCCAGCAGCCACCTGGTCGAGACCACTGAAGCTTTCTTT. Translated, it gives CASSHLVETTEAFF.

This clonotype was seen just once. This likely reflects a read error, since a far larger clone is one base away. V gene TRBV6-4 combines with J gene TRBJ1-3, with 10 bases identical to TRBD1. The germline CDR1 and CDR2 sequences are MRHNA and SNTAGT. The CDR3 has 15 amino acids. The V gene end was trimmed by 6 bases and the J gene end by 3 bases; junction bases not matched to a gene: 5. The CDR3 sequence: CASRRGQGSGNTIYF. The CDR3 coding sequence is TGTGCCAGCAGACGGGGACAGGGGAGTGGAAACACCATATATTTT.

Comments on this clonotype: Here the CDR3 omits its conserved ending phenylalanine or tryptophan, so a read error is the likely source. The rearrangement joins TRBV6-2 or TRBV6-3 to TRBJ2-7, with a weak D call TRBD2 (6 bases). Germline CDR1 MNHEY, CDR2 SVGEGT. Trimming removed 6 bases at V and 3 bases at J, with 12 bases between. This CDR3 contains 13 residues. The DNA of the CDR3 is TGTGCCAGCAGAAGAACCGGGAGCTACGAGCAGTACTTA. Protein sequence: CASRRTGSYEQYL.

There are many counts of this clonotype. The chain links TRBV3-1 to TRBJ1-5; 8 bases fit TRBD1. Germline values: CDR1 LGHDT, CDR2 YNNKEL (reference sequence). The CDR3 contains 15 residues. The V segment lost 0 bases and the J segment 8 bases; nucleotides outside the gene matches: 6. This CDR3 is CASSQDSGGKEPQHF. The CDR3 DNA reads TGTGCCAGCAGCCAAGATTCAGGGGGCAAGGAGCCCCAGCATTTT.

Ten or more counts support this clonotype. CDR3 in DNA: TGTGCCAGCAGCTTAGATTTAAGGGACGAGCAGTACTTC. Translation: CASSLDLRDEQYF. J is TRBJ2-7 and V is TRBV11-2, with no clear D. Germline CDR1 reads SGHAT; CDR2 reads FQNNGV. The V end was cut by 0 bases, the J end by 5 bases, with 8 bases between. This CDR3 is built from 13 residues.

Notes on this clonotype: With only one base between it and a far larger clone, this is likely a read error. V and J are TRBV6-5 and TRBJ1-5; D remains unclear. CDR1 MNHEY and CDR2 SVGAGI come from the germline V gene. The length of the CDR3 is 16 residues. V gave up 6 bases and J gave up 10 bases, with 25 bases separating them. CDR3 sequence reads: CASSPKRSIQGHPQHF. DNA of the CDR3: TGTGCCAGCAGCCCTAAGCGATCGATCCAAGGTCATCCCCAGCATTTT.

There are a few counts of this clonotype. Just one base apart from a much larger clone, this may be a read error. V is TRBV30 and J is TRBJ1-1, with D possibly being TRBD1 (6 bases). CDR3 size: 14 residues. The V end was cut by 0 bases, the J end by 6 bases, with 14 bases between. The germline CDR1 and CDR2 sequences are GTSNPN and SVGIG (reference sequence). CDR3 sequence (DNA): TGTGCCTGGAGTGTAGGGGGGGGAAGCTCTGAAGCTTTCTTT. It yields the protein CAWSVGGGSSEAFF.

Of note for this clonotype: This may come from a read error, since a much larger clone is one base off. Lacking the conserved final phenylalanine or tryptophan, this CDR3 likely reflects a read error. The chain couples TRBV7-2 to TRBJ2-7; the D gene is possibly TRBD2 (6 bases). Trimming stripped 3 bases from V and 1 base from J, with 16 bases between. Germline-derived CDR1 and CDR2 are SGHTA and FQGNSA. The CDR3 runs to 16 residues. The CDR3 spells CASSLGGSGFSYEQYS. The CDR3 nucleotides read TGTGCCAGCAGCTTGGGAGGAAGCGGCTTTTCCTACGAGCAGTACTCC.

This clonotype was seen repeatedly, ten times or more. The chain uses TRBV12-3 or TRBV12-4 and TRBJ2-5; no clear D. V lost 5 bases and J lost 0, with 1 base in between. The CDR3 length is 11 residues. This chain's CDR3 is CASSDQETQYF. The CDR3 DNA follows: TGTGCCAGCAGTGACCAAGAGACCCAGTACTTC.

In regard to this clonotype: A read error may account for a junction end that differs from germline. The chain couples TRBV12-3 or TRBV12-4 to TRBJ1-6, with D hard to call. The length of the CDR3 is 14 residues. The CDR3 bases are TGTGCCAGAAGTTTCTTTGGGATTAATTCACACCTCCACTTT. The encoded protein is CARSFFGINSHLHF.

In this sample, this clonotype turned up many times. This chain uses TRBV5-8 with TRBJ1-6, with 8 bases lining up with TRBD1. Losses at the gene ends were 1 base for V and 12 bases for J; bases not matched to a gene: 9. CDR1 is SGHTS and CDR2 is YDEGEE in the germline V gene. The CDR3 runs 15 residues. The CDR3 here is CASSLLGQEPRPLHF. The CDR3 nucleotides read TGTGCCAGCAGCTTGTTGGGACAGGAGCCGAGACCCCTCCACTTT.